This TCR beta chain was sequenced during a study of blood T cell repertoires in COVID-19. At the level of the study: Specimens from acute and convalescent COVID-19 originated in the United States, Italy and Spain. The cDNA or gDNA used as material had been derived from T cells, B-cell-depleted T cells, or PBMCs.

The CDR3 is 17 residues long. Germline V gene data show CDR1 as MDHEN and CDR2 as SYDVKM. With 6 bases clipped from V and 0 bases from J, the junction kept 7 bases outside the gene matches. Original analysis: Reference gene primer amplification gave nucleated cell count estimates. Sequencing was performed with immunoSEQ multiplex PCR; in TCRdb, only in-frame clones are kept and a portion is missing. The V and J calls and clone size were taken over from that table, and D and trimming were inferred from the DNA. This sample has approximately 67,000 clones, with 80% to 90% found just once. This chain connects TRBV28 to TRBJ1-6, with 8 positions matching TRBD1. This TCR came from a man in his fifties with active COVID-19. Sequenced input: peripheral blood. CDR3 sequence: CASSAGGVSSYNSPLHF. The CDR3 coding sequence is TGTGCCAGCAGCGCAGGGGGCGTAAGCTCCTATAATTCACCCCTCCACTTT.